The next 30 T cell receptor beta chains were all read from a single sample in a study of T-cell reconstitution after alpha-beta-depleted transplantation in children. Unique molecular identifiers were incorporated when the TCRbeta library was constructed. TCRdb processed the PCR reads anew with MiXCR; each CDR3 protein has one entry. In the table there are about 600,000 distinct CDR3 sequences, 10% to 15% of which are singletons. The input for sequencing was PBMCs, mostly from graft donor cells, taken 360 days after TCRalphabeta/CD19-depleted stem cell transplant. The receptors were gathered from a male patient aged 10-17 years who had a stem cell transplant for acute myeloid leukemia, so the T cells may come from the graft donor.

The table lists this clonotype with a few counts. V and J are TRBV7-2 and TRBJ1-4; D is uncertain. Between the trimmed V and J ends, which lost 3 bases and 7 bases, there was a span of 15 bases. Germline V gene sequence: CDR1 SGHTA, CDR2 FQGNSA. CDR3 size: 15 residues. CDR3: CASSLTGIGGEKLFF. CDR3 coding DNA: TGTGCCAGCAGCTTGACCGGGATAGGCGGTGAAAAACTGTTTTTT.

The V and J genes are TRBV6-2 or TRBV6-3 and TRBJ1-2; D unclear. Germline assignment: CDR1 MNHEY and CDR2 SVGEGT. V lost 6 bases and J lost 7, with 9 bases in between. The CDR3 consists of 11 residues. This chain's CDR3 is CASSRGPGYTF. DNA for the CDR3: TGTGCCAGCAGCCGCGGACCTGGCTACACCTTC.

The chain carries TRBV6-6 and TRBJ2-1; 8 nucleotides align to TRBD2. The V and J ends lost 8 bases and 7 bases, in that order; junction bases with no gene match: 7. Germline assignment: CDR1 MNHNY and CDR2 SVGAGI (reference sequence). CDR3 size: 13 residues. The DNA of the CDR3 is TGTGCCAGCCACCCGGGAGGGCCTAATGAGCAGTTCTTC. Translation: CASHPGGPNEQFF.

The rearrangement joins TRBV20-1 to TRBJ2-5; 9 nucleotides align to TRBD2. Trimming cost V 3 bases and J 2 bases; bases outside gene matches: 4. Germline loops: CDR1 DFQATT, CDR2 SNEGSKA (reference sequence). There are 14 residues in the CDR3. The CDR3: CSASFAGGQETQYF. DNA of the CDR3: TGCAGTGCTAGCTTTGCGGGAGGGCAAGAGACCCAGTACTTC.

This clonotype turned up a few times. The chain links TRBV18 to TRBJ1-2; D gene uncertain. In germline, CDR1 is KGHSH, CDR2 LQKENI. This CDR3 has 14 residues. The V and J ends lost 1 base and 10 bases respectively, with 16 bases between them. CDR3 amino acids: CASSPRYLKGDYTF. The CDR3 DNA is TGTGCCAGCTCACCACGGTACTTAAAGGGAGACTACACCTTC.

This clonotype was detected only a few times. The chain couples TRBV7-3 to TRBJ2-1, with 11 bases lining up with TRBD2. Germline V gene sequence: CDR1 SGHTA, CDR2 FQGTGA. The CDR3 totals 15 residues. V gave up 1 base and J gave up 6 bases; unmatched junction bases: 2. The CDR3 nucleotides are TGTGCCAGCAGCTTAATAGCGGGAGGGGGCAATGAGCAGTTCTTC. Translating gives CASSLIAGGGNEQFF.

The CDR3 region is CASSFNRQGRQETQYF. The DNA of the CDR3 is TGTGCCAGCAGCTTCAACCGACAGGGTAGACAGGAGACCCAGTACTTC. The gene calls are TRBV7-8 and TRBJ2-5; 7 positions match TRBD1. The CDR3 totals 16 residues. Per the germline V gene, CDR1 is SGHVS and CDR2 is FQNEAQ. Trimming at V came to 3 bases and at J to 5 bases, leaving 12 bases not matched to a gene.

This clonotype was counted a few times. The rearrangement uses TRBV7-8 and TRBJ2-7, with 10 nucleotides matching TRBD2. The CDR3 is made up of 15 amino acids. Trimming cost V 0 bases and J 7 bases; bases outside gene matches: 6. CDR1 and CDR2 (germline): SGHVS, FQNEAQ. The CDR3 bases are TGTGCCAGCAGCTTAGCCGGGACTAGCGTTCAAGAGCAGTACTTC. This codes for CASSLAGTSVQEQYF. The entire variable domain, with the rest obtained from reference TRBV7-8 and TRBJ2-7, is as follows: GAGVSQSPRYKVAKRGQDVALRCDPISGHVSLFWYQQALGQGPEFLTYFQNEAQLDKSGLPSDRFFAERPEGSVSTLKIQRTQQEDSAVYLCASSLAGTSVQEQYFGPGTRLTVT.

V usage is TRBV21-1 and J usage is TRBJ2-5. TRBV21-1 is given as a pseudogene. There are 18 residues in the CDR3. The CDR3 spells CASSKARQIKGPKETQYF. The DNA for the CDR3 is TGTGCCAGCAGCAAAGCTCGTCAGATCAAAGGACCCAAAGAGACCCAGTACTTC.

The sample holds a few counts of this clonotype. The rearrangement links TRBV5-6 to TRBJ2-7; D is ambiguous. Between the trimmed V and J ends, which lost 4 bases and 2 bases, there was a span of 34 bases. This CDR3 has 21 amino acids. Germline-derived CDR1 and CDR2 are SGHDT and YYEEEE. CDR3 loop: CASSMTVNQVQKGSEAYEQYF. In DNA form, the CDR3 reads TGTGCCAGCAGCATGACCGTCAACCAGGTTCAGAAAGGGTCTGAGGCCTACGAGCAGTACTTC.

By share, this clonotype counts as medium-sized. The chain combines TRBV2 with TRBJ2-3; 10 bases match TRBD2. The V segment lost 5 bases and the J segment 2 bases; nucleotides outside the gene matches: 16. This CDR3 has 19 amino acids. Per the germline V gene, CDR1 is SNHLY and CDR2 is FYNNEI. The DNA of the CDR3 is TGTGCCAGCAGTTATGACCAGGGAAGAAGCGGGAGGGCCACAGATACGCAGTATTTT. It translates to CASSYDQGRSGRATDTQYF.

The table lists this clonotype with many counts. V usage is TRBV15 and J usage is TRBJ2-2; 11 bases agree with TRBD2. The CDR3 runs 20 residues. V gave up 0 bases and J gave up 3 bases; unmatched junction bases: 12. The germline V gene encodes CDR1 LNHNV and CDR2 YYDKDF (reference sequence). CDR3 protein: CATSRDLEVAGGSYTGELFF. CDR3 DNA: TGTGCCACCAGCAGAGATCTTGAGGTAGCGGGAGGGTCCTACACCGGGGAGCTGTTTTTT.

This clonotype was recorded a few times. This rearrangement joins TRBV5-1 to TRBJ2-1; 14 bases agree with TRBD2. Looked up from germline, CDR1 is SGHRS and CDR2 is YFSETQ. The CDR3 spans 19 residues. J was trimmed by 5 bases and V by 0 bases; bases with no gene match: 10. DNA for the CDR3: TGCGCCAGCAGCTTGGAGGGACTAGCGGGAGTAAGGGACGACAATGAGCAGTTCTTC. This encodes CASSLEGLAGVRDDNEQFF. Complete variable domain (other parts from reference TRBV5-1 and TRBJ2-1): KAGVTQTPRYLIKTRGQQVTLSCSPISGHRSVSWYQQTPGQGLQFLFEYFSETQRNKGNFPGRFSGRQFSNSRSEMNVSTLELGDSALYLCASSLEGLAGVRDDNEQFFGPGTRLTVL.

This clonotype was detected only a few times. The chain carries TRBV4-2 and TRBJ2-7; possible D gene TRBD1, 5 bases. V was clipped by 6 bases and J by 1 base, with 16 bases between them. Germline V gene lookup returns CDR1 LGHNA and CDR2 YNFKEQ. The CDR3 totals 15 residues. The CDR3 DNA reads TGTGCCAGCAGGGCCCGGGCAGGGTCTTCCTACGAGCAGTACTTC. As protein: CASRARAGSSYEQYF.

On this clonotype: Its ends do not fully match the called genes, so a read error is possible. The CDR3: CASSVGQTRNNEHFF. The CDR3 DNA reads TGTGCCAGCAGCGTAGGGCAGACTCGAAACAATGAGCATTTCTTC. The V call is TRBV9, the J call TRBJ2-1, with D hard to call. Germline V gene sequence: CDR1 SGDLS, CDR2 YYNGEE. This CDR3 is 15 amino acids long.

The rearrangement links TRBV5-1 to TRBJ2-6; D is unresolved. Germline V gene sequence: CDR1 SGHRS, CDR2 YFSETQ. The CDR3 runs 18 residues. The V end lost 3 bases, the J end lost 0 bases, and 16 bases lay between the germline ends. CDR3 sequence: CASSSRPFLASGANVLTF. The CDR3 DNA follows: TGCGCCAGCAGCTCTCGACCCTTTCTCGCCTCTGGGGCCAACGTCCTGACTTTC.

The V call is TRBV5-1, the J call TRBJ1-2, with D possibly being TRBD1 (6 bases). V dropped 4 bases and J dropped 4 bases, with 14 bases sitting between them. The CDR3 covers 14 residues. CDR1 SGHRS and CDR2 YFSETQ come from the germline V gene. CDR3 loop: CASSESGTTYGYTF. CDR3 DNA sequence: TGCGCCAGCAGCGAATCCGGGACAACCTATGGCTACACCTTC.

This clonotype has just a few counts. This chain joins TRBV4-3 and TRBJ2-2; D unresolved. Germline V gene data show CDR1 as LGHNA and CDR2 as YSLEER. The CDR3 has 15 amino acids. V was shortened by 2 bases and J by 8 bases, with 15 bases between the two germline ends. The CDR3 region has the DNA TGCGCCAGCAGCCAATGGGCTTCCCTACCTGGGGAGCTGTTTTTT. Its protein product is CASSQWASLPGELFF.

The V gene is TRBV12-3 or TRBV12-4, the J gene TRBJ2-2, with 11 nucleotides matching TRBD2. The J segment lost 5 bases and the V segment lost 6 bases, leaving 2 bases of the junction unmatched. The CDR3 has 14 residues. The DNA of the CDR3 is TGTGCCAGCAGCGGGACTAGCGGTACCGGGGAGCTGTTTTTT. Its protein product is CASSGTSGTGELFF.

V usage is TRBV4-2 and J usage is TRBJ2-7; D assignment may be TRBD1 or TRBD2 (5 bases each). Germline loops: CDR1 LGHNA, CDR2 YNFKEQ. This CDR3 is 16 amino acids long. Trimming stripped 0 bases from V and 3 bases from J, with 15 bases between. The CDR3 nucleotides are TGTGCCAGCAGCCAAGACGAGGGGATGAGTAACTACGAGCAGTACTTC. This translates into CASSQDEGMSNYEQYF.

Only a few counts were recorded for this clonotype. This chain uses TRBV4-2 with TRBJ2-7, with 8 bases fitting TRBD2. Germline assignment: CDR1 LGHNA and CDR2 YNFKEQ. The junction had 9 bases not matched to a gene; V was cut back by 0 bases and J by 2 bases. This CDR3 has 17 residues. The CDR3 DNA reads TGTGCCAGCAGCCAAGATATCCGGGAGGGATTAACCTACGAGCAGTACTTC. Translation gives CASSQDIREGLTYEQYF.

CDR3 protein: CAIRTGTGSSYEQYF. CDR3 bases: TGTGCCATCAGGACCGGGACGGGTAGCTCCTACGAGCAGTACTTC. The chain couples TRBV10-3 to TRBJ2-7; tentatively, D is TRBD1 or TRBD2 (5 bases each). Germline V gene lookup returns CDR1 ENHRY and CDR2 SYGVKD. CDR3 size: 15 residues. The V and J ends lost 6 bases and 0 bases respectively, with 15 bases between them.

This clonotype was observed at least ten times. This sequence joins TRBV29-1 and TRBJ2-3; 10 bases are a match to TRBD2. This CDR3 comprises 14 residues. Trimming at V came to 5 bases and at J to 7 bases, leaving 9 bases not matched to a gene. Per germline, CDR1 SQVTM and CDR2 ANQGSEA. The CDR3 protein is CSVFVAGGGNTQYF. In nucleotides, the CDR3 is TGCAGCGTTTTCGTAGCGGGAGGTGGGAATACGCAGTATTTT.

This clonotype occurred a few times. The chain has TRBV25-1 and TRBJ2-7, with D perhaps given as TRBD1 or TRBD2 (5 bases each). The V end lost 8 bases, the J end lost 3 bases, and 11 bases lay between the germline ends. This CDR3 comprises 12 residues. Germline CDR1 is MGHDK and CDR2 is SYGVNS. The CDR3 DNA follows: TGTGCCAGCGGGGGATGGGGCTACGAGCAGTACTTC. This translates into CASGGWGYEQYF.

V and J are TRBV7-6 and TRBJ2-1, with 11 bases that match TRBD1. Germline V gives CDR1 SGHVS, CDR2 FNYEAQ. The ends lost 5 bases at V and 8 bases at J; junction bases unmatched: 11. CDR3 length: 16 residues. The DNA of the CDR3 is TGTGCCAGCAGCCGAAGGACAGGGGGCGGCCTCCATGAGCAGTTCTTC. This codes for CASSRRTGGGLHEQFF.

This clonotype has more than one count but fewer than ten. The gene calls are TRBV11-1 and TRBJ2-7; D perhaps matches TRBD2 (6 bases). The germline V gene encodes CDR1 SGHAT and CDR2 FQDESV (reference sequence). The ends were cut back, 5 bases at V and 2 bases at J, with 16 bases in the middle. The CDR3 extends over 15 amino acids. In nucleotides, the CDR3 is TGTGCCAGCAGCACCAGACTAGACACCACCTACGAGCAGTACTTC. Translation gives CASSTRLDTTYEQYF. Supplemented by reference TRBV11-1 and TRBJ2-7, the full variable domain reads EAEVAQSPRYKITEKSQAVAFWCDPISGHATLYWYRQILGQGPELLVQFQDESVVDDSQLPKDRFSAERLKGVDSTLKIQPAELGDSAMYLCASSTRLDTTYEQYFGPGTRLTVT.

This rearrangement joins TRBV28 to TRBJ2-5; 11 positions match TRBD2. CDR3 size: 19 residues. Germline trimming cut 3 bases from V and 5 bases from J; bases unmatched to any gene: 17. The germline V gene encodes CDR1 MDHEN and CDR2 SYDVKM. The CDR3 bases are TGTGCCAGCAGTTTTCCAGTAGTGGGACTAGCGGAAACTGGGGAGACCCAGTACTTC. As protein: CASSFPVVGLAETGETQYF.

The rearrangement joins TRBV7-3 to TRBJ2-5; the D is unclear. Germline V lookup: CDR1 SGHTA, CDR2 FQGTGA. Between the trimmed V and J ends, which lost 5 bases and 7 bases, there was a span of 17 bases. The CDR3 is made up of 14 amino acids. The CDR3 nucleotides read TGTGCCAGCAGCCCTGCGTGGGGTTCGGGGACCCAGTACTTC. Translating gives CASSPAWGSGTQYF.

The chain has TRBV14 and TRBJ2-7, with a weak D call TRBD2 (6 bases). Germline V lookup: CDR1 SGHDN, CDR2 FVKESK. The V gene lost 2 bases and the J gene lost 5 bases, with 13 bases spanning the gap. This CDR3 contains 14 residues. This CDR3 reads CASSQRLVTNEQYF. CDR3 DNA: TGTGCCAGCAGCCAACGACTAGTAACGAACGAGCAGTACTTC.

The V and J genes are TRBV20-1 and TRBJ2-1; TRBD2 aligns across 8 bases. The germline V gene has CDR1 DFQATT and CDR2 SNEGSKA (reference sequence). The CDR3 length is 15 residues. Losses at the gene ends were 0 bases for V and 0 bases for J; bases not matched to a gene: 1. The CDR3, as DNA: TGCAGTGCTAGAGAGGGGACTAGCTCCTACAATGAGCAGTTCTTC. Residues: CSAREGTSSYNEQFF.